Shown below are 26 T cell receptor beta chains from a single sample sequenced in a study of T cells in Graves' hyperthyroidism and ophthalmopathy. Amplification of TCR beta CDR3 regions used RNA as the template. The TCR CDR3 was amplified in a first-round RT-PCR using the HTBI primer set. TCRdb processed the multiplex PCR reads anew with MiXCR; each CDR3 protein has one entry. The profile covers fewer than 400,000 distinct CDR3 sequences, with around 16% appearing a single time and 33% taken by the ten largest. The sequenced sample consisted of blood. The receptor source for this set is a man aged 25 to 40 with Graves' hyperthyroidism.

This clonotype was observed at least ten times. This sequence joins TRBV10-3 and TRBJ1-1, with 10 bases identical to TRBD1. J gave up 4 bases and V 5 bases, and 10 bases lay outside the gene matches. CDR3 length: 16 residues. CDR1 ENHRY and CDR2 SYGVKD come from the germline V gene. The CDR3 region has the DNA TGTGCCATCAGTAAAAACCGGGACAGGGGTGGCACTGAAGCTTTCTTT. It translates to CAISKNRDRGGTEAFF.

This clonotype was detected many times. This chain uses TRBV28 with TRBJ2-7; no definite D call. There are 12 residues in the CDR3. V shed 7 bases and J shed 2 bases, with 9 bases lying between them. Germline CDR1 MDHEN, CDR2 SYDVKM. CDR3 region: CASNYLAYEQYF. The CDR3 bases are TGTGCCAGCAACTACCTGGCCTACGAGCAGTACTTC. Supplemented by reference TRBV28 and TRBJ2-7, the full variable domain reads DVKVTQSSRYLVKRTGEKVFLECVQDMDHENMFWYRQDPGLGLRLIYFSYDVKMKEKGDIPEGYSVSREKKERFSLILESASTNQTSMYLCASNYLAYEQYFGPGTRLTVT.

This sequence joins TRBV11-2 and TRBJ2-7, with D possibly TRBD1 on 6 matching bases. The CDR3 extends over 15 amino acids. Germline CDR1 SGHAT, CDR2 FQNNGV. Trimming removed 1 base from V and 5 bases from J, with 15 bases in between. CDR3 sequence: CASSLVGQRRDEQYF. The CDR3 region has the DNA TGTGCCAGCAGCTTAGTGGGACAACGCCGGGACGAGCAGTACTTC.

This rearrangement joins TRBV6-1 to TRBJ2-2; perhaps TRBD1 as D (6 bases). V was shortened by 10 bases and J by 0 bases, with 15 bases between the two germline ends. Germline V gives CDR1 MNHNS, CDR2 SASEGT. The CDR3 is made up of 15 amino acids. The CDR3 loop is CATTRGKSNTGELFF. CDR3 DNA: TGTGCCACTACGAGGGGGAAGTCGAACACCGGGGAGCTGTTTTTT.

This clonotype appeared many times. The CDR3: CSVSDGSKNIQYF. CDR3 coding DNA: TGCAGCGTCTCCGACGGATCCAAAAACATTCAGTACTTC. This chain links TRBV29-1 with TRBJ2-4, with D unresolved. The CDR3 loop spans 13 amino acids. Trimming took 6 bases from V and 2 from J, leaving 11 bases between them. The germline gives CDR1 SQVTM, CDR2 ANQGSEA.

This sequence joins TRBV6-1 and TRBJ2-2, with D tentatively TRBD1 or TRBD2 (5 bases each). CDR1 and CDR2 from the germline V gene are MNHNS and SASEGT. The CDR3 contains 15 residues. The V end was cut by 8 bases, the J end by 1 base, with 14 bases between. CDR3 sequence: CASEGRVENTGELFF. CDR3 DNA sequence: TGTGCCAGCGAGGGCAGGGTCGAGAACACCGGGGAGCTGTTTTTT.

The V call is TRBV7-9, the J call TRBJ2-1; D is unclear. Trimming took 5 bases from V and 4 from J, leaving 12 bases between them. CDR1 and CDR2 from the germline V gene are SEHNR and FQNEAQ (reference sequence). This CDR3 comprises 14 residues. CDR3 coding DNA: TGTGCCAGCAGCGACCCTCTGGGGTACAATGAGCAGTTCTTC. The encoded protein is CASSDPLGYNEQFF. The variable domain in full, with the rest retrieved from reference TRBV7-9 and TRBJ2-1, is DTGVSQNPRHKITKRGQNVTFRCDPISEHNRLYWYRQTLGQGPEFLTYFQNEAQLEKSRLLSDRFSAERPKGSFSTLEIQRTEQGDSAMYLCASSDPLGYNEQFFGPGTRLTVL.

The chain joins TRBV6-2 or TRBV6-3 to TRBJ2-1; 8 bases agree with TRBD1. The CDR3 is 16 residues long. J was trimmed by 0 bases and V by 2 bases; bases with no gene match: 3. The germline V gene has CDR1 MNHEY and CDR2 SVGEGT. The CDR3 nucleotides are TGTGCCAGCAGTTACCAACAGGGGGTCTCCTACAATGAGCAGTTCTTC. This gives the protein CASSYQQGVSYNEQFF.

This clonotype was counted between two and nine times. J is TRBJ2-4 and V is TRBV6-2 or TRBV6-3, with D hard to call. V was shortened by 6 bases and J by 9 bases, with 18 bases between the two germline ends. The CDR3 contains 14 residues. From germline, CDR1 is MNHEY and CDR2 SVGEGT. CDR3 in amino acids: CASRLSLGAGIQYF. DNA for the CDR3: TGTGCCAGCAGACTTTCCCTAGGTGCCGGCATTCAGTACTTC.

The CDR3 reads CASSYVTSGMDSEQFF. The CDR3 coding sequence is TGTGCCAGCAGTTACGTTACTAGCGGGATGGATAGTGAGCAGTTCTTC. This chain links TRBV6-5 with TRBJ2-1; 10 nucleotides align to TRBD2. Germline lookup yields CDR1 MNHEY and CDR2 SVGAGI. CDR3 size: 16 residues. V lost 2 bases, J lost 9 bases, and 10 bases stayed unmatched.

This chain links TRBV2 with TRBJ1-4; D is unresolved. This CDR3 comprises 13 residues. Trimming stripped 7 bases from V and 5 bases from J, with 11 bases between. Germline CDR1 reads SNHLY; CDR2 reads FYNNEI. CDR3 residues: CASNRDRNEKLFF. In DNA form, the CDR3 reads TGTGCCAGCAACAGAGACCGAAATGAAAAACTGTTTTTT.

This clonotype was seen many times. The chain joins TRBV5-1 to TRBJ1-1; D is ambiguous. Germline V gives CDR1 SGHRS, CDR2 YFSETQ. The V end lost 0 bases, the J end lost 1 base, and 7 bases lay between the germline ends. The CDR3 sequence is 14 residues long. Written as DNA, the CDR3 is TGCGCCAGCAGCTTGGCTTTCGGGAACACTGAAGCTTTCTTT. Residues: CASSLAFGNTEAFF.

The genes are TRBV3-1 and TRBJ2-5, with 12 bases lining up with TRBD2. Germline CDR1 LGHDT, CDR2 YNNKEL (reference sequence). The CDR3 sequence is 19 residues long. Trimming removed 0 bases from V and 5 bases from J; junction bases left unmatched: 13. CDR3 loop: CASSQDLGPSGREEETQYF. The CDR3 DNA follows: TGTGCCAGCAGCCAAGATCTAGGGCCTAGCGGGAGGGAGGAGGAGACCCAGTACTTC.

A note on this clonotype: Since a much larger clone is just one base distant, this may be a read error. The chain joins TRBV18 to TRBJ2-1; 11 nucleotides align to TRBD2. CDR1 and CDR2 (germline): KGHSH, LQKENI. This CDR3 has 16 residues. The CDR3 reads CASSPSSGRRYNDQFF. The CDR3 DNA is TGTGCCAGCTCACCGTCTAGCGGGAGGAGGTACAATGACCAGTTCTTC. Variable domain in full (rest from reference TRBV18 and TRBJ2-1): NAGVMQNPRHLVRRRGQEARLRCSPMKGHSHVYWYRQLPEEGLKFMVYLQKENIIDESGMPKERFSAEFPKEGPSILRIQQVVRGDSAAYFCASSPSSGRRYNDQFFGPGTRLTVL.

This clonotype was seen repeatedly, ten times or more. The chain employs TRBV20-1 and TRBJ2-3, with 15 bases identical to TRBD2. This CDR3 is built from 20 residues. The germline V gene has CDR1 DFQATT and CDR2 SNEGSKA (reference sequence). Trimming cost V 0 bases and J 6 bases; bases outside gene matches: 16. The CDR3 DNA reads TGCAGTGCTAGAGAGGCCTGGGGGACTAGCGGGAGGCTCTCCCCTGATACGCAGTATTTT. Its translation is CSAREAWGTSGRLSPDTQYF.

This clonotype was observed at least ten times. The V and J genes are TRBV12-3 or TRBV12-4 and TRBJ2-1, with 14 nucleotides matching TRBD2. The V gene end was trimmed by 3 bases and the J gene end by 9 bases; junction bases not matched to a gene: 1. This CDR3 spans 14 amino acids. CDR3 amino acids: CASSLGLAGVEQFF. CDR3 nucleotide sequence: TGTGCCAGCAGTTTGGGACTAGCGGGAGTTGAGCAGTTCTTC.

V is TRBV5-1 and J is TRBJ2-1; D might be TRBD2 (5 bases). Trimming took off 2 bases at V and 2 bases at J, with 8 bases between the two ends. The CDR3 has 14 amino acids. Looked up from germline, CDR1 is SGHRS and CDR2 is YFSETQ. The CDR3 protein is CASSFQLAYNEQFF. In nucleotides, the CDR3 is TGCGCCAGCAGCTTCCAACTAGCCTACAATGAGCAGTTCTTC.

This clonotype was seen a handful of times. The CDR3 spells CASSLSRGNSPLHF. CDR3 in DNA: TGTGCCAGCAGTTTATCCAGGGGAAATTCACCCCTCCACTTT. The genes are TRBV27 and TRBJ1-6; D may be TRBD1 (6 bases). The V end lost 0 bases, the J end lost 7 bases, and 7 bases lay between the germline ends. CDR1 and CDR2 (germline): MNHEY, SMNVEV (reference sequence). CDR3 length equals 14 residues.

This clonotype came up many times. CDR3 coding DNA: TGCGCCAGCAGCTTGACGGGGGGGAGCAATGAGCAGTTCTTC. Protein sequence: CASSLTGGSNEQFF. The chain couples TRBV5-1 to TRBJ2-1; 8 nucleotides align to TRBD2. CDR1 and CDR2 from the germline V gene are SGHRS and YFSETQ. There are 14 residues in the CDR3. J lost 6 bases, V lost 1 base, and 3 bases had no gene match.

This clonotype showed up just a few times. This CDR3 is missing its conserved last phenylalanine or tryptophan, likely due to a read error. The chain joins TRBV7-7 to TRBJ2-5; 10 nucleotides line up with TRBD1. The CDR3 is 16 amino acids. CDR1 is SSHAT, CDR2 FNYEAQ, per germline (reference sequence). The DNA of the CDR3 is TGTGCTAGCAGCTTACTGGACAGGGGGATCGGAGAGACCCAGTACATC. Its translation is CASSLLDRGIGETQYI.

The CDR3 region is CASSLSGTGANVLTF. The CDR3 coding sequence is TGTGCCAGCAGTTTATCAGGGACTGGGGCCAACGTCCTGACTTTC. This chain joins TRBV12-3 or TRBV12-4 and TRBJ2-6, with TRBD1 as a possible D gene (5 bases). The CDR3 consists of 15 residues. Trimming shortened V by 2 bases and J by 2 bases, and 7 bases separated the two germline ends.

The table lists this clonotype with many counts. CDR3 residues: CAWSLAGGGIETQYF. DNA of the CDR3: TGTGCCTGGAGTCTAGCGGGAGGTGGTATTGAGACCCAGTACTTC. This chain uses TRBV30 with TRBJ2-5, with 11 positions matching TRBD2. There are 15 residues in the CDR3. Losses at the gene ends were 2 bases for V and 5 bases for J; bases not matched to a gene: 7. Germline loops: CDR1 GTSNPN, CDR2 SVGIG (reference sequence).

The chain employs TRBV5-1 and TRBJ2-2; TRBD1 matches at 7 bases. The CDR3 runs to 15 residues. The trim removed 4 bases at V and 4 bases at J, leaving 7 bases unmatched. Germline loops: CDR1 SGHRS, CDR2 YFSETQ. The DNA for the CDR3 is TGCGCCAGCAGCAAAAACAGGGGAAGCACCGGGGAGCTGTTTTTT. Amino acids: CASSKNRGSTGELFF. The variable domain in full, completed from reference TRBV5-1 and TRBJ2-2, reads KAGVTQTPRYLIKTRGQQVTLSCSPISGHRSVSWYQQTPGQGLQFLFEYFSETQRNKGNFPGRFSGRQFSNSRSEMNVSTLELGDSALYLCASSKNRGSTGELFFGEGSRLTVL.

On this clonotype itself: This sequence may be a read error, since a much larger clone differs from it by one base. V and J are TRBV7-2 and TRBJ2-7; a possible D gene is TRBD2 (6 bases). The CDR3 length is 15 residues. V lost 5 bases, J lost 4 bases, and 18 bases lay in between. The germline gives CDR1 SGHTA, CDR2 FQGNSA. The CDR3 here is CASSLVGTPAYEQYF. CDR3 DNA sequence: TGTGCCAGCAGCCTGGTGGGGACTCCAGCGTACGAGCAGTACTTC.

In its sample, this clonotype was seen a few times. V and J are TRBV5-1 and TRBJ2-5; possibly TRBD1 or TRBD2 for D (5 bases each). Germline CDR1 SGHRS, CDR2 YFSETQ. The CDR3 contains 13 residues. V shed 3 bases and J shed 5 bases, with 11 bases lying between them. CDR3 bases: TGCGCCAGCAGCTCGGGACCGTCGGAGACCCAGTACTTC. Translated, it gives CASSSGPSETQYF.

This clonotype was recorded a few times. The V and J genes are TRBV29-1 and TRBJ2-3; 9 positions agree with TRBD1. J gave up 5 bases and V 6 bases, and 6 bases lay outside the gene matches. CDR1 is SQVTM and CDR2 is ANQGSEA in the germline V gene. The CDR3 has 13 amino acids. Here the CDR3 reads CSVIQGAEDTQYF. CDR3 sequence (DNA): TGCAGCGTAATACAGGGGGCGGAAGATACGCAGTATTTT.